Here is one TCR beta chain with its context. What this receptor recognizes is not known. No base-level quality is on record; no much larger clone is a single base apart. Trimming takes 2 bases off V and 6 bases off J; junction bases not matched to a gene: 5. From its cysteine to its phenylalanine, the CDR3 spans 15 amino acids. The retained sequence is limited to the CDR3, 45 bases, with the frame set at the first base. The germline V gene specifies MDHEN as CDR1 and SYDVKM as CDR2. The cohort included about 27 patients with locally advanced or metastatic urothelial carcinoma who were treated at Memorial Sloan Kettering on a trial protocol. Peripheral blood mononuclear cells were collected pretreatment and during treatment, with between 1 and 8 total time points obtained per patient. The Qiagen DNeasy Blood extraction kit was used to purify genomic DNA from total PBMCs and tumor samples. PBMCs were collected pretreatment and during treatment, and were isolated and stored as previously described.

This entry is derived from a study of PD-L1 blockade in urothelial cancer (dated by TCRdb to about 2017). With regard to the full study: All patients started therapy around 2014 and received atezolizumab 1,200 mg intravenously every 3 weeks. About 85% of the 29 patients were males with bladder-origin urothelial cancer, and about 65% of the roughly 30 reported a prior smoking history. An ECOG performance status of 0 or 1 was recorded for the patients, and 0 to 3 prior chemotherapy regimens had been received by the patients. Blood samples were analyzed at 3 weeks after treatment start (second dose) and at 6 weeks after treatment start. Blood samples yielded a median of approximately 150,000 T cells and some 80,000 unique TCRs, with median clonality about 0.08. An exploratory multi-omic analysis was conducted of the somatic, immune and clinical correlates of response to PD-L1 blockade with atezolizumab in urothelial cancer. Pretreatment tumor samples, along with matched peripheral blood serially collected before and after atezolizumab treatment, were subjected to TCR sequencing. Durable clinical benefit was defined as progression-free survival longer than 6 months, and TCR features were also tested against progression-free and overall survival. In the same patients, whole exome sequencing and RNA sequencing of pretreatment tumors were performed in addition to TCR sequencing. Durable clinical benefit was achieved by nine patients and was not achieved by 20 patients. Pretreatment blood TCR-seq was available for fewer than 30 patients, at least one posttreatment blood collection was obtained for some 24 patients, and tumor TCR-seq was available for some 24 patients. The research as a whole found: Improved progression-free and overall survival was associated with having pretreatment peripheral blood TCR clonality below the median. Because the sample size was small (n ≈ 30) and many exploratory analyses were performed, the results are intended to be hypothesis-generating. Greater expansion of tumor-associated TCR clones in peripheral blood 3 weeks after the start of treatment was observed in patients with durable benefit (n ≈ 22, p = 0.022).

To estimate absolute template abundance from read counts, synthetic TCR analog templates were spiked into each PCR. The immunoSEQ assay used bias-controlled V and J gene primers to amplify TCRbeta CDR3 regions from genomic DNA. Sequencing of rearranged TCRbeta segments was done at approximately 20X coverage. Under the source paper's analysis protocol: Sequencing errors were corrected by clustering, and CDR3s were annotated against IMGT so that V, D and J genes could be assigned. Out-of-frame and stop-codon sequences were excluded, and only productive TCRbeta rearrangements were used in downstream analyses. Clonality was computed as one minus Shannon entropy normalized by the log of the number of unique productive sequences. Fisher's exact test with Benjamini-Hochberg correction, at a threshold of adjusted p below 0.01, was used to find clones that differed between time points or between blood and tumor. TCRdb took over this immuneACCESS table, retaining in-frame rearrangements with V and J assigned. Such tables are incomplete; in checked studies, under half of the missing clones stem from an unresolved V gene, and the remainder is unexplained. D and trimming come from the DNA, and the V and J calls and clone size come from that table. The sample includes some 52,000 clones, with about 72% observed a single time. The leading ten clones occupy over 3.5% of the sample.

The clonotype originates from a man in his 70s with urothelial cancer. The chain links TRBV28 with TRBJ1-5, with 9 central nucleotides matching TRBD1. The sequences come from PBMCs, collected around atezolizumab (anti-PD-L1) treatment. This receptor has the CDR3 CASSLRQGVFQPQHF. Read as DNA, the sequence is TGTGCCAGCAGTTTACGACAGGGGGTCTTTCAGCCCCAGCATTTT.